A selection of T cell receptor beta chains follows, all from one sample in a study of memory CD4+ T cells and cytomegalovirus serostatus. TCRdb keeps only in-frame clones here, not all; method: immunoSEQ multiplex PCR. Among around 40,000 clones listed, about 73% were seen once. Source material: memory CD4+ T cells from blood. Receptors were obtained from an adult in good health and CMV-seronegative. Each CDR3 is given with its conserved first and last residue. D genes are given only for firm matches. Clone size is shown for a subset of rows, as once, few, many or a class of expanded clone.

j_call cdr3_length v_call clone_size d_call cdr3_aa cdr3_nt
TRBJ2-7 10 TRBV2 few . CASQNYEQYF TGTGCCAGCCAGAATTACGAGCAGTACTTC
TRBJ2-5 16 TRBV10-2 . TRBD2 CASRDPSGGEQETQYF TGCGCCAGCAGGGACCCTAGCGGGGGGGAGCAAGAGACCCAGTACTTC
TRBJ1-2 13 TRBV19 . . CASSSGRGYGYTF TGTGCCAGTAGTTCCGGCAGGGGCTATGGCTACACCTTC
TRBJ1-1 14 TRBV11-2 . . CASSLGQGNTEAFF TGTGCCAGCAGCTTAGGCCAGGGGAACACTGAAGCTTTCTTT
TRBJ1-2 13 TRBV7-9 once . CASSLEGTGGYTF TGTGCCAGCAGCTTAGAGGGGACGGGAGGCTACACCTTC
TRBJ2-7 13 TRBV6-1 . . CASLSRENYEQYF TGTGCCAGTTTGTCCCGGGAAAACTACGAGCAGTACTTC
TRBJ1-1 15 TRBV5-4 . TRBD1 CASSLGQGARTEAFF TGTGCCAGCAGCTTGGGACAGGGGGCGAGGACTGAAGCTTTCTTT
TRBJ1-4 19 TRBV9 once TRBD1 CASSATDLTGGASNEKLFF TGTGCCAGCAGCGCGACCGATTTGACAGGGGGCGCATCTAATGAAAAACTGTTTTTT
TRBJ2-7 16 TRBV7-9 . . CASSFTIAPRMDEQYF TGTGCCAGCAGCTTTACCATAGCACCCCGGATGGACGAGCAGTACTTC
TRBJ2-1 19 TRBV19 . . CASSIEQRRQKPYYNEQFF TGTGCCAGTAGTATAGAGCAACGTCGACAGAAACCTTATTACAATGAGCAGTTCTTC
TRBJ2-5 14 TRBV5-4 few . CASSFIGNQETQYF TGTGCCAGCAGCTTCATTGGGAACCAAGAGACCCAGTACTTC
TRBJ1-1 13 TRBV6-5 few . CASSPQGSTEAFF TGTGCCAGCAGTCCCCAGGGTAGTACTGAAGCTTTCTTT
TRBJ1-6 16 TRBV27 few . CASSLSVQGYNSPLHF TGTGCCAGCAGTTTATCCGTTCAGGGGTATAATTCACCCCTCCACTTT
TRBJ2-1 17 TRBV6-1 . TRBD2 CASSEGLAGAPVNEQFF TGTGCCAGCAGTGAAGGTCTAGCGGGGGCCCCGGTCAATGAGCAGTTCTTC
TRBJ2-2 16 TRBV2 once TRBD1 CASSEAKGANTGELFF TGTGCCAGCAGTGAAGCAAAGGGGGCCAACACCGGGGAGCTGTTTTTT
TRBJ1-1 14 TRBV5-1 . . CASSPRTPNTEAFF TGCGCCAGCAGCCCCCGGACACCGAACACTGAAGCTTTCTTT
TRBJ2-5 13 TRBV9 . . CASSVQGQETQYF TGTGCCAGCAGCGTACAGGGACAAGAGACCCAGTACTTC
TRBJ1-1 14 TRBV25-1 . . CASSADVMNTEAFF TGTGCCAGCAGCGCGGACGTAATGAACACTGAAGCTTTCTTT
TRBJ1-1 9 TRBV30 . . CAWRPGAFF TGTGCCTGGAGACCAGGAGCTTTCTTT
TRBJ1-1 13 TRBV6-9 few . CASSYFGQTEAFF TGTGCCAGCAGTTACTTCGGACAGACTGAAGCTTTCTTT
TRBJ2-1 14 TRBV19 . . CASSIRQLYNEQFF TGTGCCAGTAGTATAAGGCAGCTCTACAATGAGCAGTTCTTC
TRBJ2-2 14 TRBV5-6 . . CASSGPLNTGELFF TGTGCCAGCAGCGGGCCCCTGAACACCGGGGAGCTGTTTTTT
TRBJ1-1 14 TRBV7-9 . . CASSPFSMGTEAFF TGTGCCAGCAGCCCTTTTTCAATGGGCACTGAAGCTTTCTTT
TRBJ1-1 11 TRBV27 . . CASRGDTEAFF TGTGCCAGCAGGGGCGACACTGAAGCTTTCTTT
TRBJ2-7 15 TRBV5-1 . . CASSLGTFTTGEQYF TGCGCCAGCAGCTTGGGGACCTTTACTACGGGGGAGCAGTACTTC
TRBJ1-5 19 TRBV4-1 . TRBD1 CASSQDSVVGTGLNQPQHF TGCGCCAGCAGCCAAGATTCCGTCGTCGGGACAGGGCTCAATCAGCCCCAGCATTTT
TRBJ1-3 16 TRBV10-3 . . CAISESWGADGNTIYF TGTGCCATCAGTGAGTCGTGGGGGGCAGATGGAAACACCATATATTTT
TRBJ1-6 14 TRBV6-5 . . CASRQQGWNSPLHF TGTGCCAGCAGACAACAGGGTTGGAATTCACCCCTCCACTTT
TRBJ2-7 13 TRBV6-5 . . CASSNRISYEQYF TGTGCCAGCAGTAACAGGATTTCCTACGAGCAGTACTTC
TRBJ2-7 15 TRBV4-1 . . CASSQAEFSAYEQYF TGCGCCAGCAGCCAAGCCGAGTTCTCAGCCTACGAGCAGTACTTC
TRBJ2-3 14 TRBV6-5 . . CASGRGRSTDTQYF TGTGCCAGCGGGCGGGGCCGAAGCACAGATACGCAGTATTTT
TRBJ2-3 13 TRBV5-4 . . CASSLAGPDTQYF TGTGCCAGCAGCTTAGCAGGACCAGATACGCAGTATTTT
TRBJ1-6 15 TRBV5-1 once . CASSLAPDSSSPLHF TGCGCCAGCAGCTTGGCCCCGGACAGCTCCTCACCCCTCCACTTT
TRBJ2-1 15 TRBV9 . . CASSVDGTGDNEQFF TGTGCCAGCAGCGTAGATGGGACCGGCGACAATGAGCAGTTCTTC
TRBJ2-1 11 TRBV19 . . CASMQYNEQFF TGTGCCAGTATGCAGTACAATGAGCAGTTCTTC
TRBJ2-4 14 TRBV19 . TRBD2 CASSIGTSKNIQYF TGTGCCAGTAGTATAGGGACTAGCAAAAACATTCAGTACTTC
TRBJ2-7 13 TRBV30 . TRBD2 CAWSPSGNYEQYF TGTGCCTGGAGTCCCAGCGGGAACTACGAGCAGTACTTC
TRBJ2-7 12 TRBV18 once TRBD1 CASSLGQDEQYF TGTGCCAGCTCACTCGGACAGGACGAGCAGTACTTC